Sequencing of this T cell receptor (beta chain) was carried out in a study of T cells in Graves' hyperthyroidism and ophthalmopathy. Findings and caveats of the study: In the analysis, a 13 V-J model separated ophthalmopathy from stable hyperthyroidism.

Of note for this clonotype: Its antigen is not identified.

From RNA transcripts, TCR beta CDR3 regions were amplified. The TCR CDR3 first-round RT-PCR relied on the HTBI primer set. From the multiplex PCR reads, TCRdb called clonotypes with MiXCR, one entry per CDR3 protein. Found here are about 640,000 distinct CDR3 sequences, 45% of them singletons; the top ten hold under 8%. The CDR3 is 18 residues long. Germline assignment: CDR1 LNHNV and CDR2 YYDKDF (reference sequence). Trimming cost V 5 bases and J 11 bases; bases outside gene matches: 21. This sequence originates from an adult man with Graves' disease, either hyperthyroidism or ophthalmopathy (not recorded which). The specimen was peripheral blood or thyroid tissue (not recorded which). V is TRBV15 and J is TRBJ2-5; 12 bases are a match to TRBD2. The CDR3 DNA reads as TGTGCCACCAGCTCCAACGAGGGACTAGCGGGTGGCGCAGACGGGCAGTACTTC. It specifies CATSSNEGLAGGADGQYF.